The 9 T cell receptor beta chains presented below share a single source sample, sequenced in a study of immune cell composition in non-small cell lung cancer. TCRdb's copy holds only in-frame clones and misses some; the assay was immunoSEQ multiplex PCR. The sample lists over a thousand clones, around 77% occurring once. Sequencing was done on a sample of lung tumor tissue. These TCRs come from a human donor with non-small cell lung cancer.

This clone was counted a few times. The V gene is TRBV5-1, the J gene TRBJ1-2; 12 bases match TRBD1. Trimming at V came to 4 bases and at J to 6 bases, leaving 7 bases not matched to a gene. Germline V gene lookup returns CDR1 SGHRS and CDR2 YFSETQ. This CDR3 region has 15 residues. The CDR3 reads CASSLGQGAFDGYTF. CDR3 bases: TGCGCCAGCAGCCTGGGACAGGGGGCGTTCGATGGCTACACCTTC. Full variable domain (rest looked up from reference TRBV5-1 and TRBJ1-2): KAGVTQTPRYLIKTRGQQVTLSCSPISGHRSVSWYQQTPGQGLQFLFEYFSETQRNKGNFPGRFSGRQFSNSRSEMNVSTLELGDSALYLCASSLGQGAFDGYTFGSGTRLTVV.

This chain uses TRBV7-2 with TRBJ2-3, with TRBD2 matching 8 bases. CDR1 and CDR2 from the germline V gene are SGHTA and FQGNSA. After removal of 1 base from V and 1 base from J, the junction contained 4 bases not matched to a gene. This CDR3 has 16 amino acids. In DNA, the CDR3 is TGTGCCAGCAGCTTAGAAGGGCGGGGGGGCACAGATACGCAGTATTTT. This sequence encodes CASSLEGRGGTDTQYF. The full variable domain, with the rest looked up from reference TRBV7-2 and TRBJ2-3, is GAGVSQSPSNKVTEKGKDVELRCDPISGHTALYWYRQSLGQGLEFLIYFQGNSAPDKSGLPSDRFSAERTGGSVSTLTIQRTQQEDSAVYLCASSLEGRGGTDTQYFGPGTRLTVL.

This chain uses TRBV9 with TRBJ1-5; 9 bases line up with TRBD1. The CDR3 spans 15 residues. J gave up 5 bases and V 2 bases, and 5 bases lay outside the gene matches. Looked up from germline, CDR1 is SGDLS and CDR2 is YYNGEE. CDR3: CASSVDTGGYQPQHF. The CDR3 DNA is TGTGCCAGCAGCGTTGATACAGGGGGCTATCAGCCCCAGCATTTT.

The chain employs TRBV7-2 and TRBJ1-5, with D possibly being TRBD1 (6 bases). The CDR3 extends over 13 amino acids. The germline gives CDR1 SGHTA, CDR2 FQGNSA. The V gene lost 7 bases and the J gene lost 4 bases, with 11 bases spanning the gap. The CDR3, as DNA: TGTGCCAGCACCCTTGACAGGAATCAGCCCCAGCATTTT. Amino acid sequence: CASTLDRNQPQHF.

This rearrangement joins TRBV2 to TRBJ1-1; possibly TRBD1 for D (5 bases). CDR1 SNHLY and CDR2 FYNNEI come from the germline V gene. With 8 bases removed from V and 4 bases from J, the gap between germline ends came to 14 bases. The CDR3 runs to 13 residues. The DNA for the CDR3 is TGTGCCAGCCTTGGTAGCAGGGCCACTGAAGCTTTCTTT. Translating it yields CASLGSRATEAFF.

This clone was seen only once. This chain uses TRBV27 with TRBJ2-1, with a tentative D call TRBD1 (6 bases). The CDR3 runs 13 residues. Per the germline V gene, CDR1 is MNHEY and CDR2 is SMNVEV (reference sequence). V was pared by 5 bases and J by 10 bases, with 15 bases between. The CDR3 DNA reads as TGTGCCAGCAGTCCGCAGGGGTCAAACGAGCAGTTCTTC. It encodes CASSPQGSNEQFF.

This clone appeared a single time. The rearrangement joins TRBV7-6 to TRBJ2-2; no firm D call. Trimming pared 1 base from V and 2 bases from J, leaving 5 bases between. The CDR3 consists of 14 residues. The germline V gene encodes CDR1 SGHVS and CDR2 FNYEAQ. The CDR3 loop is CASSLGVNTGELFF. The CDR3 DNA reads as TGTGCCAGCAGCTTAGGAGTTAACACCGGGGAGCTGTTTTTT.

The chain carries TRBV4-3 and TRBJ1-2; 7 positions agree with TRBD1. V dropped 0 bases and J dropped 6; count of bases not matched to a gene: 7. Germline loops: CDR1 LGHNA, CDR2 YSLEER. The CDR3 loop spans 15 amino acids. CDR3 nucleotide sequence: TGCGCCAGCAGCCAAGAGTTTACAGGGGAAAATGGCTACACCTTC. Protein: CASSQEFTGENGYTF.

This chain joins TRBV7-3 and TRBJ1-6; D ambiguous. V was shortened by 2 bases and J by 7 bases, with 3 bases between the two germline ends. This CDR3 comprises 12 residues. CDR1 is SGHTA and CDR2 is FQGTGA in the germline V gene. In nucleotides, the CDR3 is TGTGCCAGCAGCTTACCGAATTCACCCCTCCACTTT. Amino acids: CASSLPNSPLHF. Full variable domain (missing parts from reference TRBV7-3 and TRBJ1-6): GAGVSQTPSNKVTEKGKYVELRCDPISGHTALYWYRQSLGQGPEFLIYFQGTGAADDSGLPNDRFFAVRPEGSVSTLKIQRTERGDSAVYLCASSLPNSPLHFGNGTRLTVT.